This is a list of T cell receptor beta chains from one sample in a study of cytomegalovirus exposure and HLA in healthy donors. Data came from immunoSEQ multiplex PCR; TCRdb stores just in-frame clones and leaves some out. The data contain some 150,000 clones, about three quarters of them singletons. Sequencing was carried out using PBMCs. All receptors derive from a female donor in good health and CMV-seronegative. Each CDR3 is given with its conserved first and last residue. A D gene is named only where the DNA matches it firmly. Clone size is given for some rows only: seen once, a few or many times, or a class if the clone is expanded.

cdr3_nt: TGTGCCAGCAGCTTCCTACAGGGGGTGGCCTCTGGGGCCAACGTCCTGACTTTC
cdr3_aa: CASSFLQGVASGANVLTF
d_call: TRBD1
clone_size: few
v_call: TRBV5-6
cdr3_length: 18
j_call: TRBJ2-6

cdr3_nt: TGTGCCAGCAGCCCGGGACAGTACGCTGGAAACACCATATATTTT
cdr3_aa: CASSPGQYAGNTIYF
d_call: TRBD1
clone_size: .
v_call: TRBV5-5
cdr3_length: 15
j_call: TRBJ1-3

cdr3_nt: TGTGCCAGCAGCTTAGTGAACAGGGAGTCTGAAGCTTTCTTT
cdr3_aa: CASSLVNRESEAFF
d_call: .
clone_size: .
v_call: TRBV7-9
cdr3_length: 14
j_call: TRBJ1-1

cdr3_nt: TGTGCCAGCAGCTTGTTATACAATCAGCCCCAGCATTTT
cdr3_aa: CASSLLYNQPQHF
d_call: .
clone_size: few
v_call: TRBV5-6
cdr3_length: 13
j_call: TRBJ1-5

cdr3_nt: TGCGCCAGCAGCCAATTCCCCCATCCACAGGGGGTAAAGTATGGCTACACCTTC
cdr3_aa: CASSQFPHPQGVKYGYTF
d_call: TRBD1
clone_size: .
v_call: TRBV4-3
cdr3_length: 18
j_call: TRBJ1-2

cdr3_nt: TGTGCCAGCAGGAGGGAGGGCGAGACCCAGTACTTC
cdr3_aa: CASRREGETQYF
d_call: TRBD2
clone_size: .
v_call: TRBV2
cdr3_length: 12
j_call: TRBJ2-5

cdr3_nt: TGTGCCAGCTCACCCGGACTAGCCCGGCCCCTGGAGCAGTACTTC
cdr3_aa: CASSPGLARPLEQYF
d_call: TRBD2
clone_size: few
v_call: TRBV18
cdr3_length: 15
j_call: TRBJ2-7

cdr3_nt: TGCGCCAGCAGCTTTATGGAGACCCAGTACTTC
cdr3_aa: CASSFMETQYF
d_call: .
clone_size: .
v_call: TRBV5-1
cdr3_length: 11
j_call: TRBJ2-5

cdr3_nt: TGTGCCAGCAGTTTTACCCTCACTAGCTCCTACGAGCAGTACTTC
cdr3_aa: CASSFTLTSSYEQYF
d_call: .
clone_size: .
v_call: TRBV28
cdr3_length: 15
j_call: TRBJ2-7

cdr3_nt: TGTGCCAGTAGTGACCGGGACAGGGGGTTTGGAGCTTTCTTT
cdr3_aa: CASSDRDRGFGAFF
d_call: TRBD1
clone_size: .
v_call: TRBV19
cdr3_length: 14
j_call: TRBJ1-1

cdr3_nt: TGCGCCAGCAGCCAAGATCTAGTGCCCTATGGCTACACCTTC
cdr3_aa: CASSQDLVPYGYTF
d_call: .
clone_size: .
v_call: TRBV4-1
cdr3_length: 14
j_call: TRBJ1-2

cdr3_nt: TGTGCCAGCAGCTTAACTAGCGGGACGCGCACCGGGGAGCTGTTTTTT
cdr3_aa: CASSLTSGTRTGELFF
d_call: TRBD2
clone_size: .
v_call: TRBV7-2
cdr3_length: 16
j_call: TRBJ2-2

cdr3_nt: TGTGCCAGCAGAGGTGAGGTTAGAGCTTTCTTT
cdr3_aa: CASRGEVRAFF
d_call: .
clone_size: .
v_call: TRBV6-5
cdr3_length: 11
j_call: TRBJ1-1

cdr3_nt: TGTGCCATCACCCTGGACAGGGGGGGTGGCTACACCTTC
cdr3_aa: CAITLDRGGGYTF
d_call: TRBD1
clone_size: .
v_call: TRBV10-3
cdr3_length: 13
j_call: TRBJ1-2

cdr3_nt: TGTGCCAGCAGGGATTCTGGGGCCAACGGCCTGACTTTC
cdr3_aa: CASRDSGANGLTF
d_call: .
clone_size: .
v_call: TRBV10-3
cdr3_length: 13
j_call: TRBJ2-6

cdr3_nt: TGTGCCAGCAGCTCCCAAGGGATTGGGGGCATTGAGCAGTTCTTC
cdr3_aa: CASSSQGIGGIEQFF
d_call: .
clone_size: .
v_call: TRBV7-3
cdr3_length: 15
j_call: TRBJ2-1

cdr3_nt: TGTGCCAGAAGCCCGCGGGGCGGGGACTCCTCTGGGGCCAACGTCCTGACTTTC
cdr3_aa: CARSPRGGDSSGANVLTF
d_call: .
clone_size: few
v_call: TRBV5-3
cdr3_length: 18
j_call: TRBJ2-6

cdr3_nt: TGTGCCAGCAGCCCTACTACCACAGATACGCAGTATTTT
cdr3_aa: CASSPTTTDTQYF
d_call: .
clone_size: .
v_call: TRBV7-3
cdr3_length: 13
j_call: TRBJ2-3

cdr3_nt: TGCGCCAGCAGCCTGGGCGGGACTAGCGGCACAGATACGCAGTATTTT
cdr3_aa: CASSLGGTSGTDTQYF
d_call: TRBD2
clone_size: few
v_call: TRBV4-3
cdr3_length: 16
j_call: TRBJ2-3

cdr3_nt: TGTGCCAGCAGCGTCTGGACGGGAGCTAACTATGGCTACACCTTC
cdr3_aa: CASSVWTGANYGYTF
d_call: .
clone_size: .
v_call: TRBV9
cdr3_length: 15
j_call: TRBJ1-2

cdr3_nt: TGTGCCAGCAGCATCGGGGTAGAGGGCGAGCAGTACTTC
cdr3_aa: CASSIGVEGEQYF
d_call: .
clone_size: .
v_call: TRBV7-6
cdr3_length: 13
j_call: TRBJ2-7

cdr3_nt: TGTGCCAGCAGAGACCGGGGAGATACGCAGTATTTT
cdr3_aa: CASRDRGDTQYF
d_call: .
clone_size: .
v_call: TRBV2
cdr3_length: 12
j_call: TRBJ2-3

cdr3_nt: TGTGCCAGCAGCTTAACTAGCGGGCTGCCTGCTACGCAGTATTTT
cdr3_aa: CASSLTSGLPATQYF
d_call: TRBD2
clone_size: .
v_call: TRBV7-9
cdr3_length: 15
j_call: TRBJ2-3

cdr3_nt: TGTGCCTGGAGTACCGACGGGTTCAGCAATCAGCCCCAGCATTTT
cdr3_aa: CAWSTDGFSNQPQHF
d_call: .
clone_size: .
v_call: TRBV30
cdr3_length: 15
j_call: TRBJ1-5

cdr3_nt: TGCAGTGTGCTACAGGGGATCTTT
cdr3_aa: CSVLQGIF
d_call: TRBD1
clone_size: .
v_call: TRBV20-1
cdr3_length: 8
j_call: TRBJ1-1

cdr3_nt: TGTGCCAGTAGTATCTCAGCTAGCGGGTCTGAGCAGTTCTTC
cdr3_aa: CASSISASGSEQFF
d_call: TRBD2
clone_size: once
v_call: TRBV19
cdr3_length: 14
j_call: TRBJ2-1

cdr3_nt: TGTGCCAGCAGTTACTCGCGGGATCCTAACTATGGCTACACCTTC
cdr3_aa: CASSYSRDPNYGYTF
d_call: .
clone_size: .
v_call: TRBV6-6
cdr3_length: 15
j_call: TRBJ1-2

cdr3_nt: TGTGCCAGCAGCTTAGGACGGGAAATAGAGACCCAGTACTTC
cdr3_aa: CASSLGREIETQYF
d_call: .
clone_size: once
v_call: TRBV7-2
cdr3_length: 14
j_call: TRBJ2-5

cdr3_nt: TGTGCCACCAGCGTTCCACAGGGTACGGGCAATCAGCCCCAGCATTTT
cdr3_aa: CATSVPQGTGNQPQHF
d_call: .
clone_size: .
v_call: TRBV15
cdr3_length: 16
j_call: TRBJ1-5

cdr3_nt: TGCGCCAGCAGCCGGGACAGGGGGTACGAAAAACTGTTTTTT
cdr3_aa: CASSRDRGYEKLFF
d_call: TRBD1
clone_size: .
v_call: TRBV5-1
cdr3_length: 14
j_call: TRBJ1-4

cdr3_nt: TGTGCCAGCAGCAGGGGGGGCCCAGAGACCCAGTACTTC
cdr3_aa: CASSRGGPETQYF
d_call: .
clone_size: .
v_call: TRBV7-2
cdr3_length: 13
j_call: TRBJ2-5

cdr3_nt: TGTGCCAGCAGTCGGGCCCGAACGACAGGTTCGACAGATACGCAGTATTTT
cdr3_aa: CASSRARTTGSTDTQYF
d_call: .
clone_size: .
v_call: TRBV27
cdr3_length: 17
j_call: TRBJ2-3

cdr3_nt: TGCAGCGTGGGGACGGGACAGGGATCGGAGACCCAGTACTTC
cdr3_aa: CSVGTGQGSETQYF
d_call: TRBD1
clone_size: .
v_call: TRBV29-1
cdr3_length: 14
j_call: TRBJ2-5

cdr3_nt: TGTGCCAGCAGCCAATCCCCCCCGACTAGCGGGACCGGGGAGCTGTTTTTT
cdr3_aa: CASSQSPPTSGTGELFF
d_call: TRBD2
clone_size: .
v_call: TRBV4-2
cdr3_length: 17
j_call: TRBJ2-2

cdr3_nt: TGTGCCAGTAGTACGCCCGGGACAGGGTTCTACGAGCAGTACTTC
cdr3_aa: CASSTPGTGFYEQYF
d_call: TRBD1
clone_size: once
v_call: TRBV19
cdr3_length: 15
j_call: TRBJ2-7

cdr3_nt: TGTGCCAGTATGATGACAGGGGGCGGCGGTGGCTACACCTTC
cdr3_aa: CASMMTGGGGGYTF
d_call: TRBD1
clone_size: .
v_call: TRBV19
cdr3_length: 14
j_call: TRBJ1-2

cdr3_nt: TGTGCCAGCAGCGTAGAACCTACTTTGGAGCAGTACTTC
cdr3_aa: CASSVEPTLEQYF
d_call: .
clone_size: .
v_call: TRBV9
cdr3_length: 13
j_call: TRBJ2-7

cdr3_nt: TGTGCCAGCAGCGTAGCAGGGACTAGCGGGAGCTGGGACACCGGGGAGCTGTTTTTT
cdr3_aa: CASSVAGTSGSWDTGELFF
d_call: TRBD2
clone_size: .
v_call: TRBV9
cdr3_length: 19
j_call: TRBJ2-2

cdr3_nt: TGTGCCAGCAGCTTGGGGGACTCACTCACAGATACGCAGTATTTT
cdr3_aa: CASSLGDSLTDTQYF
d_call: .
clone_size: .
v_call: TRBV5-4
cdr3_length: 15
j_call: TRBJ2-3

cdr3_nt: TGCGGGGCGGGGGGGACCACAGATACGCAGTATTTT
cdr3_aa: CGAGGTTDTQYF
d_call: TRBD2
clone_size: .
v_call: TRBV29-1
cdr3_length: 12
j_call: TRBJ2-3

cdr3_nt: TGTGCCAGCAGTGAAGAGGGACAACCGACCTACGAGCAGTACTTC
cdr3_aa: CASSEEGQPTYEQYF
d_call: .
clone_size: .
v_call: TRBV6-1
cdr3_length: 15
j_call: TRBJ2-7

cdr3_nt: TGTGCCAGCAGTCAAAGGGGATCTGGAAACACCATATATTTT
cdr3_aa: CASSQRGSGNTIYF
d_call: .
clone_size: .
v_call: TRBV7-9
cdr3_length: 14
j_call: TRBJ1-3

cdr3_nt: TGTGCCAGCAGTTCAAGACAGGGGGCGAGGAGGACTGAAGCTTTCTTT
cdr3_aa: CASSSRQGARRTEAFF
d_call: TRBD1
clone_size: few
v_call: TRBV6-5
cdr3_length: 16
j_call: TRBJ1-1

cdr3_nt: TGTGCCAGCAGGCAAAACAGGCGTGCCCTTTCCTTC
cdr3_aa: CASRQNRRALSF
d_call: .
clone_size: .
v_call: TRBV28
cdr3_length: 12
j_call: TRBJ1-2

cdr3_nt: TGTGCCAGCAGCGCCCTTCCCCTAGGGGTCCAAGAGACCCAGTACTTC
cdr3_aa: CASSALPLGVQETQYF
d_call: .
clone_size: .
v_call: TRBV5-4
cdr3_length: 16
j_call: TRBJ2-5

cdr3_nt: TGTGCCAGCTCCCCCGGGACTAGCGGGAGGAGGGAGTTCTTC
cdr3_aa: CASSPGTSGRREFF
d_call: TRBD2
clone_size: .
v_call: TRBV18
cdr3_length: 14
j_call: TRBJ2-1

cdr3_nt: TGTGCCAGCGGCCTTTTGGAGGGGCGTACTGAAGCTTTCTTT
cdr3_aa: CASGLLEGRTEAFF
d_call: .
clone_size: .
v_call: TRBV28
cdr3_length: 14
j_call: TRBJ1-1

cdr3_nt: TGTGCCAGCAGCTTGGCAGCACGCGGGGAGACCCAGTACTTC
cdr3_aa: CASSLAARGETQYF
d_call: .
clone_size: few
v_call: TRBV5-4
cdr3_length: 14
j_call: TRBJ2-5

cdr3_nt: TGTGCCAGCAGCGACAGAGCGGGACTGGACAATGAGCAGTTCTTC
cdr3_aa: CASSDRAGLDNEQFF
d_call: TRBD2
clone_size: .
v_call: TRBV9
cdr3_length: 15
j_call: TRBJ2-1

cdr3_nt: TGTGCCACCAAAGGGGGGGACAATGAGCAGTTCTTC
cdr3_aa: CATKGGDNEQFF
d_call: .
clone_size: .
v_call: TRBV10-3
cdr3_length: 12
j_call: TRBJ2-1

cdr3_nt: TGTGCCAGCATCCCCAGCACCGGGGAGCTGTTTTTT
cdr3_aa: CASIPSTGELFF
d_call: .
clone_size: .
v_call: TRBV6-5
cdr3_length: 12
j_call: TRBJ2-2

cdr3_nt: TGTGCCAGCAGCTTAGATCGGAGTAGTCTGGATACGCAGTATTTT
cdr3_aa: CASSLDRSSLDTQYF
d_call: .
clone_size: few
v_call: TRBV7-2
cdr3_length: 15
j_call: TRBJ2-3

cdr3_nt: TGTGCCAGCAGCTTATATGGGGAGCTGTTTTTT
cdr3_aa: CASSLYGELFF
d_call: .
clone_size: .
v_call: TRBV11-3
cdr3_length: 11
j_call: TRBJ2-2

cdr3_nt: TGTGCCAGCAGCCAAGAAGCCCAGCGCGGCACAGATACGCAGTATTTT
cdr3_aa: CASSQEAQRGTDTQYF
d_call: .
clone_size: .
v_call: TRBV4-2
cdr3_length: 16
j_call: TRBJ2-3

cdr3_nt: TGTGCCAGCAGACGTAAGTCTGGAGTTGGCACAGATACGCAGTATTTT
cdr3_aa: CASRRKSGVGTDTQYF
d_call: .
clone_size: .
v_call: TRBV7-9
cdr3_length: 16
j_call: TRBJ2-3

cdr3_nt: TGTGCCAGCAGCGTAGCAGGGAACACTGAAGCTTTCTTT
cdr3_aa: CASSVAGNTEAFF
d_call: .
clone_size: .
v_call: TRBV9
cdr3_length: 13
j_call: TRBJ1-1